This record concerns one TCR beta chain sequence. Relapsing-remitting disease, either stable or active, was present in the treatment-naive patients who were the multiple sclerosis controls. Negative isolation was used for CD8+ and CD4+ T cells, and FACS enrichment was applied to TEMRA cells. This CDR3 is built from 14 residues. CDR1 MNHEY and CDR2 SMNVEV come from the germline V gene (reference sequence). The V end was cut by 4 bases, the J end by 0 bases, with 10 bases between. This sample is part of a study of CD8 T cells in Susac syndrome. With random hexamers, reverse transcription was performed on about 0.5 to 1 ug of RNA. TCRdb called the immunoSEQ multiplex PCR reads again in MiXCR, with one record for every CDR3 protein. The table has over 130,000 distinct CDR3 sequences, around 95% seen once.

The receptor was derived from a human donor with multiple sclerosis. The V call is TRBV27, the J call TRBJ2-7; the D is unclear. The specimen sequenced was CD4+ T cells from PBMCs. This chain's CDR3 is CASSYTVSSYEQYF. In nucleotides, the CDR3 is TGTGCCAGCAGTTATACAGTGAGCTCCTACGAGCAGTACTTC.